This paragraph reports one TCR beta chain. As yet, its antigen is unknown. Method: immunoSEQ multiplex PCR; TCRdb's copy keeps in-frame clones and lacks some. Of some 2.1 million clones listed, over 85% are singletons. These data belong to a study of shared clonotypes between healthy human individuals. Study-wide results and limits: Relative to their counterparts shared across all four donors, non-shared clonotypes exhibited diminished generation probabilities. Clonotypes that were shared across a handful of donors made up 4.5% to 5% of naive CD4 clonotypes.

Selected positively for CCR7 and CD45RO-negative, naive CD8 cells excluded terminally differentiated effector memory CD45RA+ cells. Sequenced material: naive CD8+ T cells sorted from blood. The sequence was obtained from a man younger than 35 in good health.

The CDR3 reads CASSDWYF. CDR3 sequence (DNA): TGTGCCAGCAGTGACTGGTATTTT. The chain carries TRBV6-4 and TRBJ2-3; unclear D gene. V lost 1 base and J 14 bases, leaving 1 base between the germline ends. Germline CDR1 is MRHNA and CDR2 is SNTAGT. The CDR3 is 8 residues long.